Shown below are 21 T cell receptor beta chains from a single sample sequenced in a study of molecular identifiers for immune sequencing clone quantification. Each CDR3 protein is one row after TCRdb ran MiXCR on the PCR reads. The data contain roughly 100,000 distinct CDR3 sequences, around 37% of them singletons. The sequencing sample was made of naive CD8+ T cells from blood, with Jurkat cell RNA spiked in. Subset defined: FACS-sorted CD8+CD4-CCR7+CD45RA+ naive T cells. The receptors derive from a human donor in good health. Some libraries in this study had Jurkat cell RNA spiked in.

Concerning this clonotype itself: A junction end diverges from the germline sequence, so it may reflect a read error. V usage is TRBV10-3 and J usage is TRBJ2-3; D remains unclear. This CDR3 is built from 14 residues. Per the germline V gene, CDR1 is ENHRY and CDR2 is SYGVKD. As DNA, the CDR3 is TGTGCCAACAGTGAGACTGACTTCACAGATACGCAGTATTTT. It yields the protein CANSETDFTDTQYF.

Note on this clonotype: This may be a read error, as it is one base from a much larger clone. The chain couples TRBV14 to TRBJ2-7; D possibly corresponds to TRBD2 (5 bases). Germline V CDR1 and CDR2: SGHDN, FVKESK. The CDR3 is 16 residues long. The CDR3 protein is CVSSQDRGTNPYEQYF. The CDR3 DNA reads TGTGTCAGCAGCCAAGATCGGGGTACAAATCCCTACGAGCAGTACTTC.

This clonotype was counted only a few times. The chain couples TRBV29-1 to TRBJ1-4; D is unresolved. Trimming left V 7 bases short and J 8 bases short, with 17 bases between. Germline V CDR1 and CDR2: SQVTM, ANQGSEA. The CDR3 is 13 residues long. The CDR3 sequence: CSALGISGEKLFF. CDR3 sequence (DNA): TGCAGCGCCCTGGGGATCTCAGGCGAAAAACTGTTTTTT.

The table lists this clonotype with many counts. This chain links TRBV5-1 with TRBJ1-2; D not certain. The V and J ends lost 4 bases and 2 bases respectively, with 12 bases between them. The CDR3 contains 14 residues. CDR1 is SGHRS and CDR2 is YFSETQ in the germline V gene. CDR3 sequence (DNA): TGCGCCAGCAGCATTGGTGGGAGGAACTATGGCTACACCTTC. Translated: CASSIGGRNYGYTF. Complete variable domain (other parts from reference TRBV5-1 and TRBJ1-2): KAGVTQTPRYLIKTRGQQVTLSCSPISGHRSVSWYQQTPGQGLQFLFEYFSETQRNKGNFPGRFSGRQFSNSRSEMNVSTLELGDSALYLCASSIGGRNYGYTFGSGTRLTVV.

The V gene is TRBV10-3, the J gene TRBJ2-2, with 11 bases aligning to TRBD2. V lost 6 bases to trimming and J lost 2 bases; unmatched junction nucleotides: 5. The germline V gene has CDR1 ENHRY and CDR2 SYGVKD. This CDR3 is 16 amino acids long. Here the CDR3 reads CAIRPTSGRNTGELFF. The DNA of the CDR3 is TGTGCCATCAGACCCACTAGCGGGAGAAACACCGGGGAGCTGTTTTTT.

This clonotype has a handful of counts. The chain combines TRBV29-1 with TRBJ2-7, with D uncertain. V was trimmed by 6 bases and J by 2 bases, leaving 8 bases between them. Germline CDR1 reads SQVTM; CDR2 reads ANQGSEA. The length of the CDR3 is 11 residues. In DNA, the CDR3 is TGCAGCGTAGATGATGCCTACGAGCAGTACTTC. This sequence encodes CSVDDAYEQYF.

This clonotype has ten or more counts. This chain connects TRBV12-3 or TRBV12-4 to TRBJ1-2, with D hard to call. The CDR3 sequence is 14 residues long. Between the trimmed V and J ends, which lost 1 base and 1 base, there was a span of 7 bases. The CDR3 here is CASSLGPVNYGYTF. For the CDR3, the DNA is TGTGCCAGCAGTTTAGGACCTGTTAACTATGGCTACACCTTC.

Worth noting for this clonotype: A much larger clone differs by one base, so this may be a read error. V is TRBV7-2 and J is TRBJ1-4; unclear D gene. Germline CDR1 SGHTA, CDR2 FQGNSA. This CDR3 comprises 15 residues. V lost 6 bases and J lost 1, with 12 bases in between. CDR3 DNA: TGTGCCAGCAGACGCTCAGTCAGAACTAATGAAAAACTGTTTTTT. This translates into CASRRSVRTNEKLFF.

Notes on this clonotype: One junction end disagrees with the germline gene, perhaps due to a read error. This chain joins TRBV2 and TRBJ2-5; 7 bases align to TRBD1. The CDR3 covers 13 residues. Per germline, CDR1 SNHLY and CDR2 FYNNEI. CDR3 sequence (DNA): TGTGCCAGCAGCGGGACAGAACAAGAGTCCCAGTACTTC. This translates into CASSGTEQESQYF.

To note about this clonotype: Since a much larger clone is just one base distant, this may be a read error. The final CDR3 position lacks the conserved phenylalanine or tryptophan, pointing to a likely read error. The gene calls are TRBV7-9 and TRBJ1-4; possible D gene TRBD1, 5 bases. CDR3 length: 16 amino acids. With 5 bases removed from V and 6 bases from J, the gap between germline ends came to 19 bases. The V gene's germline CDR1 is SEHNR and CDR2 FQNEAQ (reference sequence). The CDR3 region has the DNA TGTGCCAGCAGCCCTGGGCTGGGCAGGGTTGATGAAAAACTGTTTTAT. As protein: CASSPGLGRVDEKLFY.

DNA for the CDR3: TGTGCCAGCACCCTTCGCGCCGGGGAGACCCAGTACTTC. Its protein is CASTLRAGETQYF. The gene calls are TRBV12-3 or TRBV12-4 and TRBJ2-5, with D hard to call. This CDR3 has 13 amino acids. The ends were cut back, 7 bases at V and 5 bases at J, with 14 bases in the middle.

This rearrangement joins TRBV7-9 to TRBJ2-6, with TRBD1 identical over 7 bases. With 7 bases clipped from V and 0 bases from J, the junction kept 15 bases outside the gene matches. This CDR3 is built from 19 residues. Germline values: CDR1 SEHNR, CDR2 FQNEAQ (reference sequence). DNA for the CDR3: TGTGCCAGCACCCTTTACCCCGGGACAGACCACTCTGGGGCCAACGTCCTGACTTTC. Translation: CASTLYPGTDHSGANVLTF.

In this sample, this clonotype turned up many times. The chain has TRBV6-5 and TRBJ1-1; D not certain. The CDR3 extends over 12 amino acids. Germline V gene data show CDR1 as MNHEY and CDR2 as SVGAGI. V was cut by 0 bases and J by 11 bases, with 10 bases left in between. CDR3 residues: CASSYSPGVAFF. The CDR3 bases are TGTGCCAGCAGTTACTCTCCGGGAGTGGCTTTCTTT.

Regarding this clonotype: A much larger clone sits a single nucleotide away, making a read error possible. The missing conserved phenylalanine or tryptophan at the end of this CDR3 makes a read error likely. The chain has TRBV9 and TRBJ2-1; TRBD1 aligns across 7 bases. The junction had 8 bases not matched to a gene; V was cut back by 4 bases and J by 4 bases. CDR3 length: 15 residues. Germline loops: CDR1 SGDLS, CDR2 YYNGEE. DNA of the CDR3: TGTGCCAGCAGCCTCCGGGACAGCCAGTACAATGAGCAGTTCATC. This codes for CASSLRDSQYNEQFI.

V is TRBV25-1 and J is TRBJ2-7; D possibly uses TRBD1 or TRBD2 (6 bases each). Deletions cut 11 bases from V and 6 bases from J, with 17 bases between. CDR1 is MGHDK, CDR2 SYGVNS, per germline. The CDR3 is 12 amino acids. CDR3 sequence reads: CASGQGGGEQYF. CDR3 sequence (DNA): TGTGCCTCGGGCCAAGGGGGAGGCGAGCAGTACTTC.

The CDR3, as DNA: TGTGCCAGCAGTTACCAGCCACAGGGAATAAGCCTTGTCGCAGATACGCAGTATTTT. This sequence encodes CASSYQPQGISLVADTQYF. The chain couples TRBV6-2 or TRBV6-3 to TRBJ2-3; TRBD1 might be the D (6 bases). This CDR3 spans 19 amino acids. V lost 2 bases and J 4 bases, leaving 25 bases between the germline ends. From germline, CDR1 is MNHEY and CDR2 SVGEGT.

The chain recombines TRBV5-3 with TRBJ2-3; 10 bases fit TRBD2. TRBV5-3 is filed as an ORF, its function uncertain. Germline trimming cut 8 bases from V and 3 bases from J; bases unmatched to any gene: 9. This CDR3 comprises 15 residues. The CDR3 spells CASSAGLALTDTQYF. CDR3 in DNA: TGTGCCAGCAGCGCGGGACTAGCGTTGACAGATACGCAGTATTTT.

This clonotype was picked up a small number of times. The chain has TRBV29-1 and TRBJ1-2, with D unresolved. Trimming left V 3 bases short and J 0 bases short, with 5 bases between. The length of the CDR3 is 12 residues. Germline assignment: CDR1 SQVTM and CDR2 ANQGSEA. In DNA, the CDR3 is TGCAGCGTTGAGGGTTCTAACTATGGCTACACCTTC. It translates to CSVEGSNYGYTF.

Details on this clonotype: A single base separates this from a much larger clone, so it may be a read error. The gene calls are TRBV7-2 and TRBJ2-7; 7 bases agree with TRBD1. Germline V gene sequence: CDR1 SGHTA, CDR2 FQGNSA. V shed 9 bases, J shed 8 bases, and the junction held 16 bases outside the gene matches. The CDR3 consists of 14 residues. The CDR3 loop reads CASSTGTAVYKQYF. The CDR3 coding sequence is TGTGCCAGTTCAACCGGGACAGCAGTTTACAAGCAGTACTTC.

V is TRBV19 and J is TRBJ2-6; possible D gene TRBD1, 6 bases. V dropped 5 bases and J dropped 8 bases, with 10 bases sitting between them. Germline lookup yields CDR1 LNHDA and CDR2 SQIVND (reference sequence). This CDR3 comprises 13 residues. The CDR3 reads CASSDTGPNVLTF. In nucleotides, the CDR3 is TGTGCCAGTAGTGACACAGGGCCCAACGTCCTGACTTTC.

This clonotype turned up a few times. The CDR3 DNA follows: TGCAGTGCTATTCGCGGGAGGGCCTACGAGCAGTACTTC. Its translation is CSAIRGRAYEQYF. The chain uses TRBV20-1 and TRBJ2-7; TRBD2 matches 9 bases. V lost 4 bases, J lost 2 bases, and 3 bases stayed unmatched. The CDR3 has 13 amino acids. The V gene's germline CDR1 is DFQATT and CDR2 SNEGSKA (reference sequence).